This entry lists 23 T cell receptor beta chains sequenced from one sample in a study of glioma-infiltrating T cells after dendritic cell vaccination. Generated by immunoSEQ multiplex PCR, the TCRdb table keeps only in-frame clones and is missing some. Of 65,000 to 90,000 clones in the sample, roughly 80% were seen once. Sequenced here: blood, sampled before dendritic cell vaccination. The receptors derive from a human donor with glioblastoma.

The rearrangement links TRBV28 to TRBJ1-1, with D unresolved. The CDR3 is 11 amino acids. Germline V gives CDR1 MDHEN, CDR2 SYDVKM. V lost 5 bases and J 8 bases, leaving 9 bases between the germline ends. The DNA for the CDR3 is TGTGCCAGCAGTGCACGGGAAGAAGCTTTCTTT. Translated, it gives CASSAREEAFF.

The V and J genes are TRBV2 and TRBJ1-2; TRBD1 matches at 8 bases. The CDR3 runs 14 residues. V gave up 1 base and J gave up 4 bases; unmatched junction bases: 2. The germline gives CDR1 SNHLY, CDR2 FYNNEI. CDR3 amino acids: CASSEEQGGYGYTF. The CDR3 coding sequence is TGTGCCAGCAGTGAAGAACAGGGGGGCTATGGCTACACCTTC.

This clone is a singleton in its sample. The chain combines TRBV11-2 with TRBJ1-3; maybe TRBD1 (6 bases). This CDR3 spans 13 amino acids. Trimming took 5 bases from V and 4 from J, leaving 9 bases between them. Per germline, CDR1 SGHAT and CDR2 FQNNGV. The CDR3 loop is CASSPGVGNTIYF. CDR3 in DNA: TGTGCCAGCAGCCCAGGGGTCGGAAACACCATATATTTT.

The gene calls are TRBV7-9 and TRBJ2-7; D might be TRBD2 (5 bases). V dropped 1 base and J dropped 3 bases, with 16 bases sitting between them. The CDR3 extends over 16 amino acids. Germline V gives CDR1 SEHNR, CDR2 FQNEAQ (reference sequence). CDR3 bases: TGTGCCAGCAGCTTAGAAGGAGGACGTCTTTACTACGAGCAGTACGTC. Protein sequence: CASSLEGGRLYYEQYV.

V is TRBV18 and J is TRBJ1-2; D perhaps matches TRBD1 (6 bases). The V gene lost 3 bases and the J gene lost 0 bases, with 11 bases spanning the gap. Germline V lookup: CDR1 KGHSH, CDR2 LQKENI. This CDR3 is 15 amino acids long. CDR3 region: CASSPTTGTNYGYTF. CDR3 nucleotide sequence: TGTGCCAGCTCACCCACGACAGGAACTAACTATGGCTACACCTTC.

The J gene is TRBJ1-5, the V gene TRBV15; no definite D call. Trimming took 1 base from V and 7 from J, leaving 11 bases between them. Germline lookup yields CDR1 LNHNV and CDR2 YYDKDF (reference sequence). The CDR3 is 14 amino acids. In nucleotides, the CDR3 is TGTGCCACCAGCAGAGGTGGGGAGAACCAGCCCCAGCATTTT. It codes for CATSRGGENQPQHF. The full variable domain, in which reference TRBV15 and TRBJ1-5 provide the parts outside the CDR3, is DAMVIQNPRYQVTQFGKPVTLSCSQTLNHNVMYWYQQKSSQAPKLLFHYYDKDFNNEADTPDNFQSRRPNTSFCFLDIRSPGLGDTAMYLCATSRGGENQPQHFGDGTRLSIL.

CDR3 sequence (DNA): TGTGCCACGACCGGGACATCGCACGAGCAGTACGTC. It specifies CATTGTSHEQYV. The chain carries TRBV10-3 and TRBJ2-7, with D possibly being TRBD1 (6 bases). The germline gives CDR1 ENHRY, CDR2 SYGVKD. This CDR3 region has 12 residues. V dropped 10 bases and J dropped 5 bases, with 15 bases sitting between them.

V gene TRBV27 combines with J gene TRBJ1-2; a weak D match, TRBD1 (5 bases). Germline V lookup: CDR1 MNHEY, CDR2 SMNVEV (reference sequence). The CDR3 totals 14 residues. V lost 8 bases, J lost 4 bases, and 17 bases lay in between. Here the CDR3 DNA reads TGTGCCAGCGGAAGAGGAGGGGCTGGCTATGGCTACACCTTC. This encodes CASGRGGAGYGYTF.

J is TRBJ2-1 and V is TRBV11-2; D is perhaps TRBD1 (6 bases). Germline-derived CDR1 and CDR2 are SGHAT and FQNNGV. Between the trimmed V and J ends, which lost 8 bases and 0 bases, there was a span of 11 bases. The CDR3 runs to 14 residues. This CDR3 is CASPNRDSYNEQFF. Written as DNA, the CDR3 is TGTGCCAGCCCCAACAGGGACTCCTACAATGAGCAGTTCTTC.

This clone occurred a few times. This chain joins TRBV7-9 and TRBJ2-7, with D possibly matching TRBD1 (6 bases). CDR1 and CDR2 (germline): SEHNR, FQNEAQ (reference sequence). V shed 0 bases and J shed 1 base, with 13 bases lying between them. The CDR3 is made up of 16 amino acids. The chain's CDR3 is CASSLALSGESYEQYV. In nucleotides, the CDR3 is TGTGCCAGCAGCTTAGCCCTCTCAGGGGAATCCTACGAGCAGTACGTC.

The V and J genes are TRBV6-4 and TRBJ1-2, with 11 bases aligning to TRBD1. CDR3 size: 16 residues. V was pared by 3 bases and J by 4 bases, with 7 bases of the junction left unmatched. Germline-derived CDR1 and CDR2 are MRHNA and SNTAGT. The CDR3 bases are TGTGCCAGCAGTGAACTCGGGACAGGGGGAGCCTATGGCTACACCTTC. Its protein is CASSELGTGGAYGYTF.

This CDR3 reads CASSLGAEDTQYF. The CDR3 DNA follows: TGTGCCAGCAGCTTGGGGGCGGAAGATACGCAGTATTTT. This chain uses TRBV7-6 with TRBJ2-3, with D tentatively TRBD1 (6 bases). Germline V gene sequence: CDR1 SGHVS, CDR2 FNYEAQ. The CDR3 totals 13 residues. V shed 3 bases and J shed 5 bases, with 9 bases lying between them.

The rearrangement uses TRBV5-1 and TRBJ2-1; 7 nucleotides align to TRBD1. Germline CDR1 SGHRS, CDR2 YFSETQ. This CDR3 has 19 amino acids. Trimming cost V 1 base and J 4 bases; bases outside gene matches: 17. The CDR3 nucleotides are TGCGCCAGCAGCTTGAAGGTTGAGGTGGGGACAGAGATTTACAATGAGCAGTTCTTC. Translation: CASSLKVEVGTEIYNEQFF.

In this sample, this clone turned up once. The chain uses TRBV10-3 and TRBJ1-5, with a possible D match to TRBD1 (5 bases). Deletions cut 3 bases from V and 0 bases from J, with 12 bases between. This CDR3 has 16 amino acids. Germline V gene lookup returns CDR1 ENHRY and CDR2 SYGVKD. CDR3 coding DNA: TGTGCCATCAGTGAATCCCAGGGTAATAGCAATCAGCCCCAGCATTTT. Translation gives CAISESQGNSNQPQHF.

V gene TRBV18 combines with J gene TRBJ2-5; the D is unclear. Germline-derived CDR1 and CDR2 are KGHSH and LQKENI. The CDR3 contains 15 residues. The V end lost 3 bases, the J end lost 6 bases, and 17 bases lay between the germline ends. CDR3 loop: CASSPSQIMVQTQYF. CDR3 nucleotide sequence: TGTGCCAGCTCACCTTCTCAGATCATGGTGCAGACCCAGTACTTC.

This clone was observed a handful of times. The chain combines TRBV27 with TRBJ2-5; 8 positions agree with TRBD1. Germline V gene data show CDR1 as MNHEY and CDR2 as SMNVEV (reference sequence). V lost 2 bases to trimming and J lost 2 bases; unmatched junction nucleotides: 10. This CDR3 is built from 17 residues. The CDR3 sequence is CASSLDPRTGNQETQYF. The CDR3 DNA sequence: TGTGCCAGCAGTTTAGACCCCCGGACAGGGAATCAAGAGACCCAGTACTTC.

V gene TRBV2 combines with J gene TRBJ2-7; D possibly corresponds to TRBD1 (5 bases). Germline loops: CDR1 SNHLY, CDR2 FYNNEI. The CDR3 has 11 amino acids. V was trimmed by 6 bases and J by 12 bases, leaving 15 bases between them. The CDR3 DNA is TGTGCCAGCAGCCAGACAGAGGTGAGGTACGTC. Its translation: CASSQTEVRYV.

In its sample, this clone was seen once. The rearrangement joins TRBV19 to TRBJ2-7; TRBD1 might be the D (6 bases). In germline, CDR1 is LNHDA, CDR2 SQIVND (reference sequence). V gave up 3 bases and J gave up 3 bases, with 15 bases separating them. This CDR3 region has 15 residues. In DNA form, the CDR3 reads TGTGCCAGTAGTATCGGTACAGGGCCCTACTACGAGCAGTACTTC. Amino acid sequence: CASSIGTGPYYEQYF.

The CDR3 coding sequence is TGTGCCATCAGCATAGACAGAACAACCACTGAGAATGGCTACACCTTC. Translated, it gives CAISIDRTTTENGYTF. The chain employs TRBV10-3 and TRBJ1-2; TRBD1 might be the D (5 bases). The CDR3 extends over 16 amino acids. V was pared by 6 bases and J by 6 bases, with 23 bases between. In germline, CDR1 is ENHRY, CDR2 SYGVKD.

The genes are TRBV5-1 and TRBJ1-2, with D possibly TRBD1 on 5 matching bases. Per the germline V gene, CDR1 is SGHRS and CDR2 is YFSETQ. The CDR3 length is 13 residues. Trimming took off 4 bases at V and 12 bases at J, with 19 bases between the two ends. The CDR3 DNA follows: TGCGCCAGCAGCCCCGACAACACGTCAGGGAACACCTTC. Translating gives CASSPDNTSGNTF.

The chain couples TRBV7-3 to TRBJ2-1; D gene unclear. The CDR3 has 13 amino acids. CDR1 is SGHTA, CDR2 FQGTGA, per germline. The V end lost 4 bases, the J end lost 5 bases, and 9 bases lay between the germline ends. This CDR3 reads CASSSGFNNEQFF. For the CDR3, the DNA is TGTGCCAGCAGCTCAGGATTTAACAATGAGCAGTTCTTC.

CDR3 nucleotide sequence: TGTGCCAGCAGTTGGAGGGAGGGGGTTGAAAAACTGTTTTTT. Protein sequence: CASSWREGVEKLFF. The chain links TRBV27 to TRBJ1-4; weak D call: TRBD1 (6 bases). The CDR3 runs 14 residues. Trimming stripped 4 bases from V and 7 bases from J, with 13 bases between. Per the germline V gene, CDR1 is MNHEY and CDR2 is SMNVEV (reference sequence).

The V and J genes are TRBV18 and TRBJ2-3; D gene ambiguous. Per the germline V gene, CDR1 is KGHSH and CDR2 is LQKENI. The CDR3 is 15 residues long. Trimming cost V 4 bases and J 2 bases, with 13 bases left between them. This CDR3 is CASSQTYSYTDTQYF. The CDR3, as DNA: TGTGCCAGCTCACAAACCTACTCATACACAGATACGCAGTATTTT. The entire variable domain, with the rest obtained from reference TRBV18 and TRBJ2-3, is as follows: NAGVMQNPRHLVRRRGQEARLRCSPMKGHSHVYWYRQLPEEGLKFMVYLQKENIIDESGMPKERFSAEFPKEGPSILRIQQVVRGDSAAYFCASSQTYSYTDTQYFGPGTRLTVL.